Listed below are T cell receptor beta chains from one sample, sequenced in a study of T cell repertoires in cytomegalovirus infection. TCRdb ran MiXCR on the reads and lists one entry per CDR3 protein. The sample comprises some 150,000 distinct CDR3 sequences, roughly a quarter of which are singletons, and over 9.5% rests with the top ten. Sequences were obtained from PBMCs. Every receptor here comes from a human donor in good health (CMV status not recorded). Some clones in this sample may be carry-over from other donors' samples. Both conserved end residues are part of each CDR3.

V gene	J gene	CDR3 protein
TRBV19	TRBJ1-5	CASSYAPMPGLSNQPQHF
TRBV28	TRBJ1-5	CASSLYGRGLYQPQHF
TRBV30	TRBJ1-5	CAWSPGQGRNQPQHF
TRBV20-1	TRBJ1-2	CSARVRGVPNYGYTF
TRBV7-2	TRBJ2-1	CASSPRAGGRYNEQFF
TRBV11-2	TRBJ2-2	CASSLEGGDTGELFF
TRBV6-4	TRBJ1-4	CASSEDPIQGHLNEKLFF
TRBV14	TRBJ1-2	CASSQTYYGYTF
TRBV18	TRBJ1-2	CASSPTGEGYTF
TRBV28	TRBJ1-2	CATGDRINYGYTF
TRBV28	TRBJ2-1	CASSQTGYNEQFF
TRBV12-3/TRBV12-4	TRBJ2-3	CASSSPLGAGGLFDTDTQYF
TRBV28	TRBJ1-2	CASRPGTIDGYTF
TRBV15	TRBJ2-7	CATSLTGTYEQYF
TRBV28	TRBJ2-3	CASRWLAGLSTDTQYF
TRBV6-1	TRBJ2-2	CASSEEGWTGELFF
TRBV2	TRBJ2-3	CASSEAGRGRLPSSTDTQYF
TRBV7-2	TRBJ1-1	CASSHTRMNTEAFF
TRBV15	TRBJ1-3	CATSRELTGGSGNTIYF
TRBV27	TRBJ2-6	CASTHSRRGTGANVLTF
TRBV7-9	TRBJ2-1	CASSSQGGSGNEQFF
TRBV2	TRBJ1-2	CASSRPGQFNYGYTF
TRBV7-9	TRBJ2-7	CASSLDDRGHYEQYF
TRBV5-1	TRBJ2-7	CASSGDYEQYF
TRBV15	TRBJ1-2	CATSRQMGPTVNGYTF
TRBV6-1	TRBJ2-5	CASRLGGQQEPQYF
TRBV28	TRBJ2-2	CASSFPGLESSTGELFF
TRBV14	TRBJ1-1	CASSQYSRMNTEAFF
TRBV5-6	TRBJ1-1	CASSLGQGVEAFF
TRBV7-2	TRBJ1-6	CASSRDSTGFLGSPLHF